This TCR beta chain was sequenced during a study of T cell responses to AZD1222 COVID-19 vaccine. The V gene's germline CDR1 is SGHRS and CDR2 YFSETQ. V lost 3 bases, J lost 7 bases, and 5 bases stayed unmatched. This CDR3 spans 15 amino acids. TCRdb keeps only in-frame clones here, not all; method: immunoSEQ multiplex PCR. The table includes around 120,000 clones, approximately 88% detected once. Sequencing was performed on peripheral blood, taken on day 0 of AZD1222 vaccination. The receptor comes from an adult in good health. This chain connects TRBV5-1 to TRBJ2-1, with TRBD1 identical over 12 bases. The CDR3, as DNA: TGCGCCAGCAGCTCCGGGACAGGGGGCTGGAATGAGCAGTTCTTC. Its translation: CASSSGTGGWNEQFF.